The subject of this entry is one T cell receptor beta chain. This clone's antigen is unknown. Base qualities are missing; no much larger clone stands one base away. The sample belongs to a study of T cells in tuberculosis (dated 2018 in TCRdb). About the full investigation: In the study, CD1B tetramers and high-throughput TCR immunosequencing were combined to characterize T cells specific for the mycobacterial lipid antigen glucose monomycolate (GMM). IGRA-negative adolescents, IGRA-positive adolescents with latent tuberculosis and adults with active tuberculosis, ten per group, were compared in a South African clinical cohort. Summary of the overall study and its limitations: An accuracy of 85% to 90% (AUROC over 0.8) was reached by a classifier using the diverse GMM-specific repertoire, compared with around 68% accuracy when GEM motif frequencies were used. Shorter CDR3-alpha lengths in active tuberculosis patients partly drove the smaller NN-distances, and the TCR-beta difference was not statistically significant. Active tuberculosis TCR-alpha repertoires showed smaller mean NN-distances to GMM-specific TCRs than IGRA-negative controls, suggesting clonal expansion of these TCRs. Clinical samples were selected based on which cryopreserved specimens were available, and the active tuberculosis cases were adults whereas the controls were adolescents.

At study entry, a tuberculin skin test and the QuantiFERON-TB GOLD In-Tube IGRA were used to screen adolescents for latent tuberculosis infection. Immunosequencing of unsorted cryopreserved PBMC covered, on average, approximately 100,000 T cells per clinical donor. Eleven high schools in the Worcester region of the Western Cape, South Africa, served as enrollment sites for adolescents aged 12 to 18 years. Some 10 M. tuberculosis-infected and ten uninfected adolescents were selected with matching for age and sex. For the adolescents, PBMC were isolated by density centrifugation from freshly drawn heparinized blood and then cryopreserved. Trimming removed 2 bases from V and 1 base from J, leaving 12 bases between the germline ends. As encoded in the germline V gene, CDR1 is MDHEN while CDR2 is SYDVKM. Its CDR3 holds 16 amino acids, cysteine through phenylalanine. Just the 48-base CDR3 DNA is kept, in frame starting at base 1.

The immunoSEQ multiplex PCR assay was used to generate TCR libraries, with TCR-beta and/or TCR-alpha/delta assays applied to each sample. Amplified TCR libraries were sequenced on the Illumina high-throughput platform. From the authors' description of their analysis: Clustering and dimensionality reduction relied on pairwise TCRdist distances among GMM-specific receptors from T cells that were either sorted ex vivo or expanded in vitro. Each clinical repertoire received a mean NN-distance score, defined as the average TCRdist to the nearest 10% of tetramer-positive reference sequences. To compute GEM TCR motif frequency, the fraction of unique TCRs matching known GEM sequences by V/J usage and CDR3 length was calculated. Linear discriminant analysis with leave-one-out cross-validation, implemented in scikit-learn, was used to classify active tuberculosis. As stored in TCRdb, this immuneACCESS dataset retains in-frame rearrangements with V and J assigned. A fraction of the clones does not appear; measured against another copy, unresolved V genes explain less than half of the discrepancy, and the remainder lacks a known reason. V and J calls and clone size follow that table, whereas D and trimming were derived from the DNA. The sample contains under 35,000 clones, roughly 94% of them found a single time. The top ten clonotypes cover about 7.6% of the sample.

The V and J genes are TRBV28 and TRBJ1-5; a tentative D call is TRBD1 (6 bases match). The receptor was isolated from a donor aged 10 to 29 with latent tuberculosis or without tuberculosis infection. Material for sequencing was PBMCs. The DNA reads TGTGCCAGCAGTTTAATAGTACAGGGCAGCAATCAGCCCCAGCATTTT. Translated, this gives CASSLIVQGSNQPQHF.